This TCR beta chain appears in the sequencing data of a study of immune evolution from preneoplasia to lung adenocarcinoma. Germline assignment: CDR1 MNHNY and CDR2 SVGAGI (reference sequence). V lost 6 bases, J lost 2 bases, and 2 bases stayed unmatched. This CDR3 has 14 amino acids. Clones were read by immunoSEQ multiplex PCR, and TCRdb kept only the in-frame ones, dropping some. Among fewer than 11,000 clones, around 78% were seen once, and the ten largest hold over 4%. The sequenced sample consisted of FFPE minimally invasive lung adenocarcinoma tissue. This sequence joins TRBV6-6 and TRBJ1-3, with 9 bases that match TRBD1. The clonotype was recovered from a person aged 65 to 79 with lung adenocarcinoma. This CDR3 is CASSRQGAGNTIYF. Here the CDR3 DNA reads TGTGCCAGCAGCCGACAGGGGGCTGGAAACACCATATATTTT.